This T cell receptor beta chain was sequenced during a study of cytomegalovirus exposure and HLA in healthy donors. Study overall: A prior analysis found 100 million to 140 million unique TCR beta sequences from about 179 million T cells. Genotyping of roughly 400 donors showed that 80% to 90% belonged to the Caucasian-associated ancestry cluster.

This CDR3 has 13 amino acids. Germline CDR1 reads SNHLY; CDR2 reads FYNNEI. Vbeta (60) and Jbeta (13) primers were used in the PCR. Profiling relied on immunoSEQ multiplex PCR, and the TCRdb table lists in-frame clones only, not all of them. The sample has about 120,000 clones, about three quarters seen once; the top ten hold approximately 28%. This clone was recorded once. Its antigen remains unknown. Regarding the study as a whole: More clonal expansion characterized HLA-associated TCR beta chains than equally common others in a later analysis. Later on, analysis showed that most CMV-associated TCR beta chains appeared to be HLA-restricted.

This chain joins TRBV2 and TRBJ2-3, with 8 bases aligning to TRBD2. This TCR derives from a man aged 55 to 69 in good health and CMV-seropositive. The sequenced sample was PBMCs. The CDR3 here is CATLAGSIDTQYF. CDR3 DNA: TGTGCGACGCTAGCGGGTAGTATAGATACGCAGTATTTT.